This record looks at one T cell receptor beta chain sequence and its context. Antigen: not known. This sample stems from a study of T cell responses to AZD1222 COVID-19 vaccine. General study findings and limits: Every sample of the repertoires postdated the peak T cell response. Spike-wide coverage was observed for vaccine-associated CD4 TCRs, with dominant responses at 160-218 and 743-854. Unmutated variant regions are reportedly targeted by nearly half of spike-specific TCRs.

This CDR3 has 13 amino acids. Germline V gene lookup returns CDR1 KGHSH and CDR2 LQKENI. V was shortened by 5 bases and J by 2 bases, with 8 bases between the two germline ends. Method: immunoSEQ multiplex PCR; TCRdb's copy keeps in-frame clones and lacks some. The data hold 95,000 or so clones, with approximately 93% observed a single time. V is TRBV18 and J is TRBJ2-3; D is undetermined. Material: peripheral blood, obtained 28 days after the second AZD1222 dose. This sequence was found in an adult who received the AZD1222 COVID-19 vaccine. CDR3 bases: TGTGCCAGCTCAACCGGCTCCACAGATACGCAGTATTTT. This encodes CASSTGSTDTQYF.